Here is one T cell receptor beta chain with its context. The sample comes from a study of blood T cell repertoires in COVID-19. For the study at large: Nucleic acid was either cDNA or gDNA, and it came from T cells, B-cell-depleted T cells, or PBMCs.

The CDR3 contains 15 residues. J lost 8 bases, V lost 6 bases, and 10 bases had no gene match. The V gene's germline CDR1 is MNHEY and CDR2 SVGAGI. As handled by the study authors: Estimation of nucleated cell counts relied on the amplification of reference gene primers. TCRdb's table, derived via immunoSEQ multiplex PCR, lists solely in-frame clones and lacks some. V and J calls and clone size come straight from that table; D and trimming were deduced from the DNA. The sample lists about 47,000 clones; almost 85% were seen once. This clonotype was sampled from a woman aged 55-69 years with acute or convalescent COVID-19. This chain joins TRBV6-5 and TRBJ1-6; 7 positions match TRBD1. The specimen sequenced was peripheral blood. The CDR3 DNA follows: TGTGCCAGCAGGGACAGGAGTGCTGGGCATTCACCCCTCCACTTT. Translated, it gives CASRDRSAGHSPLHF.